What follows describes a single T cell receptor beta chain. Its antigen is still unknown. PCR involved 60 Vbeta and 13 Jbeta primers. The data were produced by immunoSEQ multiplex PCR, yet TCRdb's version contains in-frame clones alone and is incomplete. The profile covers about 100,000 clones, with roughly 80% appearing a single time and 2.5% to 3% taken by the ten largest. These data belong to a study of cytomegalovirus exposure and HLA in healthy donors. General study findings and limits: Analyzed later, association rates of TCRs varied across HLA loci, with DRB1 most and HLA-C fewest.

Germline V gene sequence: CDR1 GTSNPN, CDR2 SVGIG (reference sequence). V lost 7 bases and J lost 5; bases outside the gene matches: 11. CDR3 length: 14 amino acids. Sequencing input: PBMCs. The receptor comes from a man aged 40-49 years in good health and CMV-seronegative. The chain combines TRBV30 with TRBJ2-3, with 8 bases lining up with TRBD1. The CDR3: CASDQGAGIDTQYF. CDR3 DNA sequence: TGTGCCTCTGATCAGGGGGCAGGGATAGATACGCAGTATTTT.